The present entry profiles one TCR beta chain with its context. Its target is unknown. Method: immunoSEQ multiplex PCR; TCRdb's copy keeps in-frame clones and lacks some. The table lists 45,000 to 60,000 clones, about 83% of them singletons. The data belong to a study of OX40 agonist ivuxolimab in advanced cancers. Across the study: The treatment was a fully human IgG2 OX40 agonist, ivuxolimab.

CDR1 is LGHNA, CDR2 YNFKEQ, per germline. This CDR3 region has 15 residues. J was trimmed by 3 bases and V by 0 bases; bases with no gene match: 5. Overall study results and limits: Certain nonresponders additionally had low normalized T-cell clonal expansion. Compared with CD4+, CD8+ T cells on average had more expanded clones.

The sequencing here drew on CD4+ or CD8+ T cells sorted from blood, taken in a trial of the OX40 agonist ivuxolimab. The receptor comes from an adult with an advanced solid tumor such as melanoma, head and neck, liver or kidney cancer. The genes are TRBV4-2 and TRBJ2-7, with 7 nucleotides matching TRBD2. DNA for the CDR3: TGTGCCAGCAGCCAAGAAACGGGAGGCCACTACGAGCAGTACTTC. It encodes CASSQETGGHYEQYF.